This T cell receptor beta chain was identified in a study of cytomegalovirus exposure and HLA in healthy donors. The CDR3 spans 15 residues. Unmatched junction bases numbered 10, after V lost 7 bases and J lost 3 bases. Germline assignment: CDR1 SGHTA and CDR2 FQGNSA. The PCR used 60 Vbeta and 13 Jbeta primers. The assay was immunoSEQ multiplex PCR, and TCRdb's table has in-frame clones only and misses some. The table includes roughly 200,000 clones, about 80% detected once. The TCR was taken from a woman in her 40s in good health and CMV-seronegative. The chain carries TRBV7-2 and TRBJ1-1; 8 bases align to TRBD1. Sequenced: PBMCs. CDR3 nucleotides: TGTGCCAGCACCATCTCAGGGGGCGCCGACACTGAAGCTTTCTTT. Translating gives CASTISGGADTEAFF.